This T cell receptor beta chain was captured by sequencing in a study of blood T cell repertoires in COVID-19 (TCRdb year 2020). About the full investigation: The collaborator samples originated in the United States, Italy and Spain and spanned the acute and convalescent phases of COVID-19. The dataset comprised deeply sampled blood TCRbeta repertoires from subjects exposed to, actively infected with, or recovered from COVID-19. The repertoires were released in a freely available public database intended as a resource for research on the immune response to SARS-CoV-2. HLA class I and class II types, where available, came from metadata supplied by the sample provider rather than from assay-based typing. The samples were drawn from two sources: the first 160 participants of the ongoing ImmuneRACE study, and fewer than 1,500 subjects contributed by 6 global collaborators. The prospective study material was composed of cDNA or gDNA derived from T cells, B-cell-depleted T cells, or PBMCs. The sample metadata nearly always contained a de-identified subject ID, COVID-19 status, age in years and sex.

Points the paper makes about the study in general: The quantity of clinical and demographic metadata differed by source and by participant and was supplied without curation.

TCRbeta CDR3 regions were amplified from genomic DNA by means of the immunoSEQ Assay, a bias-controlled multiplex PCR. Per the source publication's procedure: The number of nucleated cells in each sample was estimated by amplification of reference gene primers within the assay. To quantify the absolute abundance of each unique TCRbeta CDR3 rearrangement, sequence reads were collapsed and filtered. Productive Simpson clonality was computed per sample as the square root of Simpson's diversity index over productive rearrangements. Entries here come from immuneACCESS through TCRdb and include only in-frame sequences with V and J called. Some clones fail to appear in such tables; in the studies checked, an unresolved V gene covers under half of the shortfall, and the cause of the remainder is unknown. Clone size and the V and J calls come from that table; the DNA yielded D and trimming. The sample table records approximately 210,000 clones; just over 85% of these occur just once. The ten biggest clones cover 1.5% of the sample.

The junction shows trimming of 4 bases on V and 4 bases on J, and the gene matches do not reach 2 bases of it. From the cysteine up to the phenylalanine, the CDR3 has a length of 13 residues. Only the CDR3 DNA is retained, 39 bases long and in frame from the first base. Each collaborating institution followed its own protocols to collect whole blood in K2EDTA tubes. For TCRbeta analysis, collaborators shipped samples in one of three forms: frozen whole blood, isolated PBMCs, or DNA extracted from either of those sample types. For this clone: The antigen it recognizes is unknown. Nothing much larger sits one base from this clone, and base qualities are not available.

The sample consisted of peripheral blood. The chain is encoded by TRBV5-3 joined to TRBJ2-4, with 7 bases in between that match TRBD1. TRBV5-3 falls under the ORF class, with uncertain function. The clonotype was recovered from a man aged 18 to 30 with active or convalescent COVID-19. The CDR3 sequence is CARSLDRKNIQYF. The nucleotides are TGTGCCAGAAGCCTGGACAGGAAAAACATTCAGTACTTC.